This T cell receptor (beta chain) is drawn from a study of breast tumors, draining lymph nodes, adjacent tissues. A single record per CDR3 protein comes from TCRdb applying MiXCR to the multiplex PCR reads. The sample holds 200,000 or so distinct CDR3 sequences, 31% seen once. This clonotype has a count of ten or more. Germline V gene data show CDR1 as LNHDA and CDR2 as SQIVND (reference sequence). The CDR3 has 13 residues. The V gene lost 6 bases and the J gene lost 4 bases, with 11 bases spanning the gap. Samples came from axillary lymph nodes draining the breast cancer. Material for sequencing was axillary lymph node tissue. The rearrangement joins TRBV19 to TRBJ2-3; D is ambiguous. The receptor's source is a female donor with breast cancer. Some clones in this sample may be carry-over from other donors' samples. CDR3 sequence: CASRGQAADTQYF. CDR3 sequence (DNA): TGTGCCAGTAGGGGTCAGGCGGCAGATACGCAGTATTTT.